This TCR beta chain stems from a study of response to subunit inactivated influenza vaccine. TCRdb passed the RT-PCR reads through MiXCR, listing each CDR3 protein once. The sample lists about 190,000 distinct CDR3 sequences, approximately 15% seen once, with approximately 25% in the top ten. Germline assignment: CDR1 SGHVS and CDR2 FQNEAQ. V was pared by 2 bases and J by 1 base, with 8 bases between. The CDR3 runs to 14 residues. General observations from the study: That few new T cells are recruited by each seasonal influenza vaccination was the authors' suggestion.

About this clonotype: Its antigen is unknown.

The sequenced sample was CD8+ T cells sorted from PBMCs, obtained about 5 days after vaccination. The receptor comes from a man aged 50-59 years who received an inactivated influenza vaccine. This chain joins TRBV7-8 and TRBJ2-5; perhaps D is TRBD1 or TRBD2 (5 bases each). For the CDR3, the DNA is TGTGCCAGCAGCTTACCCGGGACCCAAGAGACCCAGTACTTC. Protein: CASSLPGTQETQYF.